A single count supports the clone carrying this TCR beta chain. What it binds is not known. The data belong to a study of T cell responses to AZD1222 COVID-19 vaccine. Study in general: Doses given second, at about 4 or about 12 weeks, were pooled.

Study findings and constraints: Within unmutated variant regions lay the reported targets of nearly half of spike-specific TCRs.

The CDR3 sequence is 12 residues long. V gave up 3 bases and J gave up 13 bases, with 10 bases separating them. Germline CDR1 and CDR2: SGHTA and FQGTGA. Profiling relied on immunoSEQ multiplex PCR, and the TCRdb table lists in-frame clones only, not all of them. The table has about 97,000 clones, around nine tenths seen once. The V call is TRBV7-3, the J call TRBJ1-6; no clear D. The input for sequencing was peripheral blood, taken on day 0 of AZD1222 vaccination. The receptor was derived from an adult in good health. This CDR3 reads CASSFQMGPLHF. The CDR3 nucleotides read TGTGCCAGCAGCTTCCAGATGGGTCCCCTCCACTTT. Drawing the rest from reference TRBV7-3 and TRBJ1-6, the complete variable domain is GAGVSQTPSNKVTEKGKYVELRCDPISGHTALYWYRQSLGQGPEFLIYFQGTGAADDSGLPNDRFFAVRPEGSVSTLKIQRTERGDSAVYLCASSFQMGPLHFGNGTRLTVT.